This TCR beta chain was captured by sequencing in a study of beta chain features in type 1 diabetes. Study-level points and caveats: There was a moderate but significant shortening of TCRB CDR3s in all four CD4+ subsets of Type 1 diabetes patients. VDJ junctions from type 1 diabetes patients carried fewer insertions and larger deletions.

As concerns this clone: Its antigen is unknown.

Every bit of the isolated RNA underwent reverse transcription, so sequencing read expressed TCRB transcripts. Libraries were prepared by immunoSEQ multiplex PCR; TCRdb keeps only in-frame clonotypes and omits some of them. This sample yields about 260,000 clones, of which about a fifth are seen a single time; around 0.029% belongs to the top ten. This CDR3 is built from 13 residues. From germline, CDR1 is SQVTM and CDR2 ANQGSEA. The V gene lost 2 bases and the J gene lost 5 bases, with 10 bases spanning the gap. The chain recombines TRBV29-1 with TRBJ2-1; D possibly corresponds to TRBD1 (5 bases). Source material: naive CD4+ T cells from blood. The sequence came from a woman in her thirties or forties with type 1 diabetes. The CDR3 loop is CSVELGANNEQFF. The DNA for the CDR3 is TGCAGCGTTGAACTTGGGGCAAACAATGAGCAGTTCTTC.